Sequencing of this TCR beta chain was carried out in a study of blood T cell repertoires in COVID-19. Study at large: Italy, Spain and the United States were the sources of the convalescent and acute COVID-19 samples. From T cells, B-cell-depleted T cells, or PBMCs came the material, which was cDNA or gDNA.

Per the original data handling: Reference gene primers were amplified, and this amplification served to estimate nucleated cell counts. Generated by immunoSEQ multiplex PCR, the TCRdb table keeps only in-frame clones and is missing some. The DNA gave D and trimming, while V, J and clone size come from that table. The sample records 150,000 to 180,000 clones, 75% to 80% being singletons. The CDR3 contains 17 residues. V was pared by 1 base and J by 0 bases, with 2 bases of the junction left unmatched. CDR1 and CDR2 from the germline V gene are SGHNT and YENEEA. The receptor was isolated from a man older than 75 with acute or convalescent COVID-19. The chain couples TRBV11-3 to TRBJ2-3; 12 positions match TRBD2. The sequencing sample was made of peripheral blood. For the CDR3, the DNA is TGTGCCAGCAGCTTAGCCCTAGCGGGGGGGAGCACAGATACGCAGTATTTT. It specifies CASSLALAGGSTDTQYF.